This T cell receptor (beta chain) emerged from a study of T-cell reconstitution after alpha-beta-depleted transplantation in children. TCRbeta library construction was performed incorporating unique molecular identifiers. MiXCR was run by TCRdb on the PCR reads, yielding one entry per CDR3 protein. The sample contains a few hundred thousand distinct CDR3 sequences, roughly 13% of which appear only once. Concerning this clonotype: What it recognizes is unknown.

The CDR3 length is 10 residues. The V and J ends lost 3 bases and 7 bases respectively, with 2 bases between them. Study-level points and caveats: Reportedly, only several hundred clones from non-depleted graft cells drove alpha-beta T-cell counts at about two months. Hyperexpanded clones declined; after one year, newly produced T cells mostly supplied diversity.

This specimen was PBMCs, mostly from graft donor cells, taken 360 days after TCRalphabeta/CD19-depleted stem cell transplant. V and J are TRBV12-3 or TRBV12-4 and TRBJ2-3; no clear D. The TCR was taken from a male patient under 18 who had a stem cell transplant for acute myeloid leukemia, so the T cells may come from the graft donor. The CDR3 DNA is TGTGCCAGCAGTTTCTATACGCAGTATTTT. Translation: CASSFYTQYF.